This T cell receptor (beta chain) was found in a study of T cells after yellow fever vaccination. Study summary: Preparation of the low-cell-number fractions used SMART-Seq v4 Ultra Low Input.

Study-level results: Among all clonotypes, a small share was observed in both CD4 and CD8 compartments. By day 5 rather than day 15, the secondary response had peaked, though it was weaker.

The V and J ends lost 0 bases and 10 bases respectively, with 8 bases between them. CDR3 length equals 12 residues. Per germline, CDR1 SGHNT and CDR2 YYREEE (reference sequence). The authors made TCR cDNA by 5'RACE template switching, adding a universal primer site and UMIs. Each CDR3 protein gets one entry after TCRdb re-called the 5' RACE reads with MiXCR. The table records 130,000 or so distinct CDR3 sequences, roughly 15% of them present only once. This clonotype was observed a few times. Its antigen is as yet unknown. The material sequenced was CD8+ T cells sorted from PBMCs, taken 5 days after the yellow fever booster vaccination. This chain uses TRBV5-4 with TRBJ2-1, with a weak D call TRBD1 (5 bases). The TCR sequence derives from a man aged 18 to 29 who received the YFV17D yellow fever vaccine. The CDR3 sequence: CASSLDRLEQFF. CDR3 DNA: TGTGCCAGCAGCTTGGACAGGTTAGAGCAGTTCTTC.